The present TCR beta chain was sequenced within a study of T cell repertoires in aging, cancer and after chemotherapy. Rearranged V-D-J TRB sequences were amplified with a mixed TRB-A/B primer pool. TCRdb reprocessed the multiplex PCR reads via MiXCR and lists one record per CDR3 protein. The sample contains several thousand distinct CDR3 sequences, approximately 21% of which appear only once. Judged by abundance, this clonotype is medium-sized. TCR beta rearrangements were amplified from peripheral blood genomic DNA. CDR3 length: 14 residues. The V gene lost 1 base and the J gene lost 1 base, with 4 bases spanning the gap. From germline, CDR1 is LNHDA and CDR2 SQIVND (reference sequence).

The V gene is TRBV19, the J gene TRBJ2-2; D is ambiguous. Sequenced: blood. This sequence was found in a human donor with a blood cancer. The CDR3 protein is CASSIGRNTGELFF. The CDR3 DNA reads TGTGCCAGTAGTATAGGCAGGAACACCGGGGAGCTGTTTTTT.